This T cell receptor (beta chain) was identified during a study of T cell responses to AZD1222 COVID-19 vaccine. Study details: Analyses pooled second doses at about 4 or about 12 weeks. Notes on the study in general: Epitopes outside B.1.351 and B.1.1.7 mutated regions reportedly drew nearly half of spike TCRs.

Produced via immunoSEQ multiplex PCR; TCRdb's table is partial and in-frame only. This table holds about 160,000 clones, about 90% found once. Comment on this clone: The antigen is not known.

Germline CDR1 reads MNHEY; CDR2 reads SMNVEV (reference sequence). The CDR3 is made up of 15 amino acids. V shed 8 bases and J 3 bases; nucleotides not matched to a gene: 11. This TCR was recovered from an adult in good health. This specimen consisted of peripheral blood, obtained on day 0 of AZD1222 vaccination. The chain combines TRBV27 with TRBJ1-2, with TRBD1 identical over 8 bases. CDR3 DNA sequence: TGTGCCAGCTCAGGACTAGGACAGGGCGACTATGGCTACACCTTC. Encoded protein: CASSGLGQGDYGYTF.